Below, one TCR beta chain is given with its context. This specimen belongs to a study of blood T cell repertoires in COVID-19. Study in general: T cells, B-cell-depleted T cells, or PBMCs supplied cDNA or gDNA.

The method was immunoSEQ multiplex PCR; TCRdb's version includes in-frame clones alone and lacks a portion of them. This table holds fewer than 120,000 clones, roughly 76% found once. Per germline, CDR1 LGHDT and CDR2 YNNKEL (reference sequence). The CDR3 length is 13 residues. The junction had 2 bases not matched to a gene; V was cut back by 4 bases and J by 6 bases. This receptor was taken from a woman aged 60-75 years with acute or convalescent COVID-19. This sequence joins TRBV3-1 (or the pseudogene TRBV3-2) and TRBJ2-2; 7 bases are shared with TRBD2. The sample consisted of peripheral blood. CDR3 DNA sequence: TGTGCCAGCAGCCGGGGAGGGGCCGGGGAGCTGTTTTTT. This sequence encodes CASSRGGAGELFF.